This TCR beta chain is from a study of blood T cell repertoires in COVID-19. Repertoires were generated with immunoSEQ multiplex PCR, while TCRdb's copy carries only in-frame clones and drops some. The sample records around 190,000 clones, approximately 91% being singletons. This CDR3 region has 13 residues. V gave up 5 bases and J gave up 7 bases, with 14 bases separating them. The germline CDR1 and CDR2 sequences are SGHTA and FQGNSA. This receptor was obtained from a man aged 45-60 years with COVID-19, enrolled during active disease. What was sequenced was peripheral blood. The chain couples TRBV7-2 to TRBJ2-5; D perhaps matches TRBD2 (5 bases). The CDR3 spells CASSPVGEGTQYF. The CDR3, as DNA: TGTGCCAGCAGCCCCGTGGGAGAAGGGACCCAGTACTTC.